What follows describes a single T cell receptor beta chain. What it binds is not known. Authors' data handling: Sequence data from immunoSEQ were junction-only and lacked quality scores; consequently, filtering differed. Sequenced by immunoSEQ multiplex PCR; TCRdb stores in-frame clones only, minus some. From that table come the V and J calls and clone size; the DNA was used to work out D and trimming. The table includes around 600,000 clones, roughly 97% detected once. This specimen comes from a study of shared clonotypes between healthy human individuals. Study at large: The cohort had two women and a few men, ages 18 to 49. Each donor's CD8 memory used one plate, CD8 naive two, each CD4 subset three.

Study results and caveats: All-four-donor shared clonotypes had higher generation probabilities than non-shared clonotypes did.

CDR1 is SGDLS, CDR2 YYNGEE, per germline. The ends lost 3 bases at V and 4 bases at J; junction bases unmatched: 11. CDR3 length equals 16 residues. The receptor was derived from a woman in her thirties in good health. Material for sequencing was naive CD4+ T cells sorted from blood. Subset described: CD45RA+ positively selected. The genes are TRBV9 and TRBJ2-3, with 7 bases that match TRBD2. The CDR3 here is CASSARSGMHPDTQYF. The DNA of the CDR3 is TGTGCCAGCAGCGCCCGAAGCGGGATGCACCCAGATACGCAGTATTTT.